The T cell receptor (beta chain) under discussion was sequenced for a study of read filtering for tumor transcriptome and immune sequencing. Turning to the study itself: Mean patient age was approximately 66 years, range roughly 45 to 85; some 17 male, more than 11 female. By R-ISS, stages I, II and III held around 8, 15 and 7 patients. RNA-seq yielded only about 85 to 1273 TCR reads, IR-seq about 3.5 to 10.27 million. Whole-study results and caveats: Sorted CD138-negative bone marrow cells were not purified T cells.

The CDR3 loop spans 12 amino acids. CDR1 is GTSNPN and CDR2 is SVGIG in the germline V gene (reference sequence). V lost 5 bases and J lost 6, with 13 bases in between. This library used about 360 ng RNA and molecular barcoded adaptors spanning alpha/delta and beta/gamma chains. MiXCR was run by TCRdb on the reads, yielding one entry per CDR3 protein. The profile shows around 20,000 distinct CDR3 sequences, 22% of them singletons. Only one count was recorded for this clonotype. Its target is unknown. Input material: a population of CD138-negative cells sorted from bone marrow. This receptor was obtained from a donor over 35 with multiple myeloma. The chain employs TRBV30 and TRBJ1-1, with TRBD1 as a possible D gene (5 bases). Here the CDR3 DNA reads TGTGCCTGGTTGACGCCGGGGGCTGAAGCTTTCTTT. It specifies CAWLTPGAEAFF.